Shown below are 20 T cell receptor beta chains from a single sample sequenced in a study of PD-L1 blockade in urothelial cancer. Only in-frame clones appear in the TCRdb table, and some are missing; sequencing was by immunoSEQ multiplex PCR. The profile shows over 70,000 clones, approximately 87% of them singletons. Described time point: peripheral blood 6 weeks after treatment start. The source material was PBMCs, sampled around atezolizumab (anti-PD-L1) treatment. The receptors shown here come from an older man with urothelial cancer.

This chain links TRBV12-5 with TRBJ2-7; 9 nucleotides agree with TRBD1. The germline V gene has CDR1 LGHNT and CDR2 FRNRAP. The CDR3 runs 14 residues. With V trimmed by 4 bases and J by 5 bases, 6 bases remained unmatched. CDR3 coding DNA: TGTGCTAGTGGTTCCCCCCGGGACAGGGACGAGCAGTACTTC. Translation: CASGSPRDRDEQYF.

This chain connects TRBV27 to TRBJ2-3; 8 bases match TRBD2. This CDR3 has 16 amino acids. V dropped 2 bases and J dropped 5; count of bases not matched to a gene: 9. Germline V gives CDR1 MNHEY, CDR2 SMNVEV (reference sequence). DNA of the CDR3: TGTGCCAGCAGTTTAAGGAGCGGGAGCCCTAAAGATACGCAGTATTTT. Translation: CASSLRSGSPKDTQYF.

The CDR3 DNA sequence: TGTGCCAGCAGCCCCGAGGGGGACTATGGCTACACCTTC. Translated, it gives CASSPEGDYGYTF. The chain links TRBV6-1 to TRBJ1-2, with a tentative D call TRBD1 (6 bases). CDR3 size: 13 residues. The germline V gene has CDR1 MNHNS and CDR2 SASEGT. V lost 6 bases to trimming and J lost 3 bases, with 11 bases between them.

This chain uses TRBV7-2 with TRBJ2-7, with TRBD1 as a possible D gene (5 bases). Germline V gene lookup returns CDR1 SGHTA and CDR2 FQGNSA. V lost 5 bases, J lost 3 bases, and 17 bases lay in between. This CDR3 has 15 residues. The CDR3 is CASSPQGSSHYEQYF. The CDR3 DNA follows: TGTGCCAGCAGCCCCCAGGGTAGTTCCCACTACGAGCAGTACTTC.

The CDR3 loop is CASRATGIGNTIYF. In nucleotides, the CDR3 is TGTGCCAGCAGAGCTACAGGGATCGGAAACACCATATATTTT. The chain combines TRBV5-4 with TRBJ1-3, with D possibly matching TRBD1 (6 bases). Germline CDR1 is SGHNT and CDR2 is YYREEE (reference sequence). The CDR3 has 14 residues. V lost 5 bases and J 4 bases, leaving 13 bases between the germline ends.

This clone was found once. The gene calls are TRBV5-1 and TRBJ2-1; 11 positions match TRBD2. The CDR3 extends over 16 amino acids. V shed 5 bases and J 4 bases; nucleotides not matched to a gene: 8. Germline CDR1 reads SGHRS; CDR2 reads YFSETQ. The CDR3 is CASRYSTSGKYNEQFF. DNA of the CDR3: TGCGCCAGCAGATACTCGACTAGCGGGAAGTACAATGAGCAGTTCTTC.

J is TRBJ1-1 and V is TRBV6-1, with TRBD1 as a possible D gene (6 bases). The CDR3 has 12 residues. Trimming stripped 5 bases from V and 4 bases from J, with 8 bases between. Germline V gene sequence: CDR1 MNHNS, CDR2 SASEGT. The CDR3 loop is CASSFRGTEAFF. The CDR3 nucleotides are TGTGCCAGCAGTTTCAGGGGCACTGAAGCTTTCTTT.

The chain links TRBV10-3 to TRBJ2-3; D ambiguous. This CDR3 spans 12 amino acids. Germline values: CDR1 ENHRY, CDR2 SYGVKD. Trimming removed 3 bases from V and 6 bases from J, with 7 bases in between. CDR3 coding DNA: TGTGCCATCAGTGACCCCAGGGATACGCAGTATTTT. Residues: CAISDPRDTQYF.

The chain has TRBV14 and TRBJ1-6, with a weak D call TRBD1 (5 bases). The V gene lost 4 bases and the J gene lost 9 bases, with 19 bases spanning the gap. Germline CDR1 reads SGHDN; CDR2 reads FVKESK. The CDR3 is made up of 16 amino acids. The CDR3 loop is CASSRGVGPVSSPLHF. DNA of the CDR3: TGTGCCAGCAGCCGGGGGGTAGGGCCGGTTAGTTCACCCCTCCACTTT.

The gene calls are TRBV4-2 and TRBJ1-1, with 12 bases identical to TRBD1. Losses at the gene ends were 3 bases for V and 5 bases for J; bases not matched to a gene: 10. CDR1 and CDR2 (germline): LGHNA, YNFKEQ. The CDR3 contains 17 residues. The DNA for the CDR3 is TGTGCCAGCAGCCAGTACCGGGACAGGGGGCGCCATACTGAAGCTTTCTTT. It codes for CASSQYRDRGRHTEAFF.

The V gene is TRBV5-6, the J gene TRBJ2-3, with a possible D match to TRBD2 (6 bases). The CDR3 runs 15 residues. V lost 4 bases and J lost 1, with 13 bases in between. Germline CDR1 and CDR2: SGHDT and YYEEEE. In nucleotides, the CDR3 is TGTGCCAGCAGCATTACTAGCTTAGGCACAGATACGCAGTATTTT. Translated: CASSITSLGTDTQYF.

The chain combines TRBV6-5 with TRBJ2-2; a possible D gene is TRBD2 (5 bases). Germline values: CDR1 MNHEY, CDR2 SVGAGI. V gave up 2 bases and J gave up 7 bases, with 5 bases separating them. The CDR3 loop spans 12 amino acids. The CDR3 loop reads CASSYRGGELFF. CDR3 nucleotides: TGTGCCAGCAGTTACCGGGGCGGGGAGCTGTTTTTT.

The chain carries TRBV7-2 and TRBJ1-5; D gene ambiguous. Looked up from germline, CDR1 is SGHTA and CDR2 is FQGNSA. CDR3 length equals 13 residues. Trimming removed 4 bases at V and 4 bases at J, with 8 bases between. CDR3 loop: CASSSYLNQPQHF. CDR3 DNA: TGTGCCAGCAGCTCCTATCTTAATCAGCCCCAGCATTTT. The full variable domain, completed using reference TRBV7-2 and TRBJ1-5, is GAGVSQSPSNKVTEKGKDVELRCDPISGHTALYWYRQSLGQGLEFLIYFQGNSAPDKSGLPSDRFSAERTGGSVSTLTIQRTQQEDSAVYLCASSSYLNQPQHFGDGTRLSIL.

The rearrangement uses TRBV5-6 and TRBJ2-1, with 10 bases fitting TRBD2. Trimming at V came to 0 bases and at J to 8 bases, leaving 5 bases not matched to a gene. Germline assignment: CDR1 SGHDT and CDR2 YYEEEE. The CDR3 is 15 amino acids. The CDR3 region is CASSLELAGIDEQFF. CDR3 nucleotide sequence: TGTGCCAGCAGCTTGGAACTAGCGGGGATAGATGAGCAGTTCTTC. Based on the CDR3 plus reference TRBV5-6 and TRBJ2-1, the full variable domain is DAGVTQSPTHLIKTRGQQVTLRCSPKSGHDTVSWYQQALGQGPQFIFQYYEEEERQRGNFPDRFSGHQFPNYSSELNVNALLLGDSALYLCASSLELAGIDEQFFGPGTRLTVL.

DNA for the CDR3: TGTGCCAGCAGTGTCGGCAGGTCCTACGAGCAGTACTTC. It specifies CASSVGRSYEQYF. The rearrangement joins TRBV2 to TRBJ2-7; the D is unclear. The CDR3 totals 13 residues. CDR1 SNHLY and CDR2 FYNNEI come from the germline V gene. Trimming left V 4 bases short and J 1 base short, with 8 bases between.

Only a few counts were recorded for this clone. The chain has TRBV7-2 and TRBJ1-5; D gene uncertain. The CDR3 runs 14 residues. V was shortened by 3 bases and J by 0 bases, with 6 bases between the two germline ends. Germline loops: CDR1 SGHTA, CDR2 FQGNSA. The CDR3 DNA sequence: TGTGCCAGCAGCTTTAGCCATAGCAATCAGCCCCAGCATTTT. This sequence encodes CASSFSHSNQPQHF.

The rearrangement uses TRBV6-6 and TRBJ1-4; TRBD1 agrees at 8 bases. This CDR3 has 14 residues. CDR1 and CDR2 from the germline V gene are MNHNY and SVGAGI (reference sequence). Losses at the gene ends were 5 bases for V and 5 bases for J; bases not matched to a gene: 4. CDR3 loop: CASSQRTGNEKLFF. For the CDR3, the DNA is TGTGCCAGCAGTCAACGGACAGGGAATGAAAAACTGTTTTTT.

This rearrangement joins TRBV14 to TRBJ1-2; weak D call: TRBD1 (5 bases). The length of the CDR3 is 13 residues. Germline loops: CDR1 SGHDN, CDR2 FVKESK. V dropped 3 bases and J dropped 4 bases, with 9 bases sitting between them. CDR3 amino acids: CASSQSQGYGYTF. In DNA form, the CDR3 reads TGTGCCAGCAGCCAGTCGCAGGGCTATGGCTACACCTTC.

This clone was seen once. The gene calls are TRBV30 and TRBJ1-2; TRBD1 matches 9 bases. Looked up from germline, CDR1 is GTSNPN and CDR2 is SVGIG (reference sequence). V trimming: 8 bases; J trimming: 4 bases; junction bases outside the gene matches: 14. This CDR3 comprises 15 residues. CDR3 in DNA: TGTGCCGGCGTAAGAAGGGACAGGGAATCCTATGGCTACACCTTC. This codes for CAGVRRDRESYGYTF. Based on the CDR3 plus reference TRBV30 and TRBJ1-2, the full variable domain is SQTIHQWPATLVQPVGSPLSLECTVEGTSNPNLYWYRQAAGRGLQLLFYSVGIGQISSEVPQNLSASRPQDRQFILSSKKLLLSDSGFYLCAGVRRDRESYGYTFGSGTRLTVV.

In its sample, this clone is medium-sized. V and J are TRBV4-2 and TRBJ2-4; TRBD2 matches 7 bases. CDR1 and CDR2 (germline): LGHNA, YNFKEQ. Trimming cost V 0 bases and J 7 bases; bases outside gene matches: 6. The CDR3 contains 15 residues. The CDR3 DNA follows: TGTGCCAGCAGCCAAGATGTGGGAGGGATTAACATTCAGTACTTC. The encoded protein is CASSQDVGGINIQYF.